This T cell receptor beta chain was sequenced for a study of T cells after yellow fever vaccination. Study context: SMART-Seq v4 Ultra Low Input served to prepare low-cell-number fractions. Regarding the study as a whole: Peak timing came faster in the weaker secondary response, day 5 versus 15. Subsequent booster samples again held most clones from primary vaccination (less than 98% CD4, roughly 91% CD8).

A remark on this clonotype: What it binds is not known.

The germline V and J ends were trimmed by 6 bases and 7 bases, with 22 bases remaining between them. The CDR3 has 15 residues. Germline V CDR1 and CDR2: MNHEY, SMNVEV (reference sequence). Template switching with 5'RACE generated the TCR cDNA and added a universal primer site and UMIs. TCRdb processed the 5' RACE reads anew with MiXCR; each CDR3 protein has one entry. The repertoire holds around 600,000 distinct CDR3 sequences, with more than 9% as singletons. This TCR was sampled from a man aged 30 to 45 who received the YFV17D yellow fever vaccine. The V call is TRBV27, the J call TRBJ2-7, with a possible D match to TRBD2 (6 bases). The specimen comprised PBMCs, sampled on the day of the yellow fever booster vaccination. This CDR3 reads CASSKRAGNWVEQYF. The CDR3 bases are TGTGCCAGCAGCAAGCGGGCAGGGAATTGGGTAGAGCAGTACTTC.